This entry is about one T cell receptor beta chain. Its antigen is unidentified. Different DNA sequences within this sample yield the same CDR3. This specimen comes from a study of shared clonotypes between healthy human individuals. CD45RO-negative CD8 cells positively selected for CCR7 made up the naive population, which excluded terminally differentiated effector memory CD45RA+ cells. Generated by immunoSEQ multiplex PCR, the TCRdb table keeps only in-frame clones and is missing some. The sample contains about 2 million clones, approximately 94% of which appear only once. Study-wide points: Sampling involved blood alone; tissue repertoires likely differ.

Sequencing was done on a sample of naive CD8+ T cells sorted from blood. This clonotype was sampled from a man between 18 and 29 years old in good health.

DNA of the CDR3: TGCAGCGTTGTCAGGCGGAATGAGCAGTTCTTC. Residues: CSVVRRNEQFF. The genes are TRBV29-1 and TRBJ2-1; D unresolved. The CDR3 length is 11 residues. Germline-derived CDR1 and CDR2 are SQVTM and ANQGSEA. V was trimmed by 4 bases and J by 7 bases, leaving 8 bases between them.